The following is a T cell receptor beta chain sequence with its context. Germline assignment: CDR1 LNHDA and CDR2 SQIVND (reference sequence). The junction had 5 bases not matched to a gene; V was cut back by 8 bases and J by 1 base. The CDR3 is made up of 14 amino acids. The Seattle site enrolled patients during active infection and followed them longitudinally. The sample is drawn from a study of blood T cell repertoires in COVID-19. Study-wide background: T cells, B-cell-depleted T cells, or PBMCs provided the cDNA or gDNA that served as material.

Under the authors' procedure: Estimation of nucleated cell counts relied on the amplification of reference gene primers. Only in-frame clones appear in the TCRdb table, and some are missing; sequencing was by immunoSEQ multiplex PCR. V, J and clone size are taken as reported in that table, and D and trimming were inferred from the DNA itself. The sample consists of some 270,000 clones, around 90% of them appearing once. This receptor was identified in a woman aged 55-70 years with COVID-19, enrolled during active disease. Sequences were obtained from peripheral blood. The chain couples TRBV19 to TRBJ1-5; 7 nucleotides align to TRBD1. The CDR3 sequence: CASWGDRSNQPQHF. The DNA of the CDR3 is TGTGCCAGTTGGGGGGACAGAAGCAATCAGCCCCAGCATTTT.